These 17 T cell receptor beta chains originate from one sample sequenced in a study of cytomegalovirus exposure and HLA in healthy donors (dated by TCRdb to 2016 to 2017). Libraries came from the immunoSEQ multiplex PCR assay. For the multiplex PCR, a mixture combining 60 forward primers for TCR Vbeta segments and 13 reverse primers for TCR Jbeta segments was used. Here the immuneACCESS table is served through TCRdb, limited to in-frame sequences with V and J called. Missing clones are a known gap in these copies; in checked studies unresolved V genes cover under half, and the rest lacks a known reason. The sample profile shows approximately 170,000 clones; roughly four fifths of them were found once. Jointly, the top ten make up 3% to 3.5% of the sample. The source material was PBMCs. The receptors here all came from a woman aged 25 to 39 in good health and CMV-seropositive.

This clone was picked up a small number of times. The CDR3 region is CASSGRETGGHEQFF. In DNA, the CDR3 is TGTGCCAGCAGTGGCCGGGAGACAGGGGGCCATGAGCAGTTCTTC. V and J are TRBV6-1 and TRBJ2-1; 10 bases are shared with TRBD1. This CDR3 contains 15 residues. V lost 4 bases, J lost 8 bases, and 8 bases stayed unmatched. Germline CDR1 reads MNHNS; CDR2 reads SASEGT.

This chain joins TRBV7-9 and TRBJ2-1; 9 bases agree with TRBD2. V shed 7 bases and J 8 bases; nucleotides not matched to a gene: 12. Germline assignment: CDR1 SEHNR and CDR2 FQNEAQ (reference sequence). The CDR3 runs 15 residues. The CDR3 is CASTLGVAGVDEQFF. The CDR3 DNA reads TGTGCCAGCACCCTAGGAGTAGCGGGAGTAGATGAGCAGTTCTTC.

The V and J genes are TRBV19 and TRBJ2-5, with 7 bases identical to TRBD1. The germline V gene encodes CDR1 LNHDA and CDR2 SQIVND (reference sequence). The CDR3 extends over 13 amino acids. The trim removed 4 bases at V and 4 bases at J, leaving 3 bases unmatched. The DNA of the CDR3 is TGTGCCAGTAGTAACAGGGGTGGAGAGACCCAGTACTTC. Translation: CASSNRGGETQYF.

The J gene is TRBJ2-1, the V gene TRBV7-6, with 7 nucleotides matching TRBD2. CDR1 SGHVS and CDR2 FNYEAQ come from the germline V gene. The CDR3 covers 16 residues. With V trimmed by 5 bases and J by 8 bases, 15 bases remained unmatched. CDR3 sequence: CASSPESPSGWDEQFF. CDR3 in DNA: TGTGCCAGCAGCCCTGAGTCTCCTAGCGGCTGGGATGAGCAGTTCTTC.

The CDR3 nucleotides are TGTGCCAGCAGTTTTTCGGGGCGGGGGCCCCAGCATTTT. This gives the protein CASSFSGRGPQHF. V and J are TRBV28 and TRBJ1-5; TRBD1 might be the D (5 bases). This CDR3 comprises 13 residues. Trimming took 3 bases from V and 9 from J, leaving 12 bases between them. Germline-derived CDR1 and CDR2 are MDHEN and SYDVKM.

J is TRBJ2-3 and V is TRBV6-4; D perhaps matches TRBD2 (6 bases). The ends were cut back, 0 bases at V and 2 bases at J, with 12 bases in the middle. The CDR3 spans 16 residues. The germline gives CDR1 MRHNA, CDR2 SNTAGT. Here the CDR3 DNA reads TGTGCCAGCAGTGACTCCTCGGCGGGGCACACAGATACGCAGTATTTT. This translates into CASSDSSAGHTDTQYF.

This clone was counted between two and nine times. In the same sample, other DNA sequences code for this CDR3. This chain connects TRBV6-6 to TRBJ1-3; 11 nucleotides agree with TRBD1. The CDR3 is 15 amino acids. Looked up from germline, CDR1 is MNHNY and CDR2 is SVGAGI (reference sequence). The trim removed 2 bases at V and 6 bases at J, leaving 3 bases unmatched. This CDR3 reads CASSYRTGGENTIYF. Written as DNA, the CDR3 is TGTGCCAGCAGTTACCGGACAGGGGGCGAAAACACCATATATTTT.

In nucleotides, the CDR3 is TGTGCCAGCAGCTTAGGGGGACTAGCGGGAGCGCCGTGGATGGAGACCCAGTACTTC. This codes for CASSLGGLAGAPWMETQYF. V and J are TRBV7-2 and TRBJ2-5, with TRBD2 matching 14 bases. Germline loops: CDR1 SGHTA, CDR2 FQGNSA. V lost 1 base and J lost 5; bases outside the gene matches: 12. The CDR3 is made up of 19 amino acids.

This clone was found a few times. The V gene is TRBV2, the J gene TRBJ2-7; 10 positions match TRBD1. The CDR3 runs to 16 residues. Germline CDR1 reads SNHLY; CDR2 reads FYNNEI. V was clipped by 4 bases and J by 0 bases; unmatched bases: 6. CDR3 loop: CASSAGRDRGSYEQYF. CDR3 nucleotide sequence: TGTGCCAGCAGTGCGGGCCGGGACAGGGGCTCCTACGAGCAGTACTTC. The full variable domain, completed using reference TRBV2 and TRBJ2-7, is EPEVTQTPSHQVTQMGQEVILRCVPISNHLYFYWYRQILGQKVEFLVSFYNNEISEKSEIFDDQFSVERPDGSNFTLKIRSTKLEDSAMYFCASSAGRDRGSYEQYFGPGTRLTVT.

The CDR3 sequence is CASSASPSGDTQYF. The CDR3 DNA is TGTGCCAGTAGTGCCTCCCCTAGCGGAGATACGCAGTATTTT. This chain links TRBV19 with TRBJ2-3; TRBD2 matches 7 bases. After removal of 5 bases from V and 5 bases from J, the junction contained 7 bases not matched to a gene. CDR1 is LNHDA and CDR2 is SQIVND in the germline V gene (reference sequence). CDR3 length equals 14 residues.

The chain is built from TRBV19 and TRBJ2-7; the match to TRBD2 covers 8 bases. The CDR3 is 13 residues long. Germline CDR1 LNHDA, CDR2 SQIVND (reference sequence). V lost 2 bases and J lost 10; bases outside the gene matches: 7. CDR3 region: CASSIWASGPQYF. In DNA form, the CDR3 reads TGTGCCAGTAGTATATGGGCTAGCGGGCCCCAGTACTTC.

V gene TRBV29-1 combines with J gene TRBJ1-2, with D unclear. Germline CDR1 and CDR2: SQVTM and ANQGSEA. V dropped 1 base and J dropped 8 bases, with 11 bases sitting between them. The CDR3 covers 12 residues. CDR3 coding DNA: TGCAGCGTTGAAGGAGGGTTCGCGGGCTACACCTTC. It translates to CSVEGGFAGYTF.

The V and J genes are TRBV14 and TRBJ1-3; unclear D gene. V was shortened by 1 base and J by 0 bases, with 10 bases between the two germline ends. The CDR3 spans 16 residues. Germline lookup yields CDR1 SGHDN and CDR2 FVKESK. CDR3 sequence reads: CASSQGERGSGNTIYF. Here the CDR3 DNA reads TGTGCCAGCAGCCAAGGGGAGCGAGGCTCTGGAAACACCATATATTTT.

The chain links TRBV7-6 to TRBJ2-1; 9 nucleotides align to TRBD2. The trim removed 5 bases at V and 1 base at J, leaving 9 bases unmatched. The CDR3 has 17 amino acids. The V gene's germline CDR1 is SGHVS and CDR2 FNYEAQ. In nucleotides, the CDR3 is TGTGCCAGCAGCCCCCTTTTCGCGGGGGGGTCCTACAATGAGCAGTTCTTC. Translated, it gives CASSPLFAGGSYNEQFF.

This clone was counted a few times. The gene calls are TRBV6-5 and TRBJ2-2; D is unclear. Germline lookup yields CDR1 MNHEY and CDR2 SVGAGI. Deletions cut 0 bases from V and 5 bases from J, with 7 bases between. CDR3 length: 14 amino acids. The CDR3 loop reads CASSYSDGTGELFF. CDR3 coding DNA: TGTGCCAGCAGTTACTCTGACGGGACCGGGGAGCTGTTTTTT.

This chain links TRBV18 with TRBJ2-4, with a weak D call TRBD1 (5 bases). Germline values: CDR1 KGHSH, CDR2 LQKENI. Deletions cut 1 base from V and 1 base from J, with 5 bases between. The CDR3 is 14 amino acids. In DNA form, the CDR3 reads TGTGCCAGCTCACCACAGGGGGCCAAAAACATTCAGTACTTC. Translation gives CASSPQGAKNIQYF.

The table lists this clone with a few counts. The rearrangement joins TRBV28 to TRBJ2-1, with TRBD2 matching 16 bases. The V segment lost 5 bases and the J segment 5 bases; nucleotides outside the gene matches: 12. Germline CDR1 and CDR2: MDHEN and SYDVKM. The CDR3 is made up of 19 amino acids. DNA of the CDR3: TGTGCCAGCAGTATGCCGGGACTAGCGGGAGGGCTTAGAAACAATGAGCAGTTCTTC. Its translation is CASSMPGLAGGLRNNEQFF.